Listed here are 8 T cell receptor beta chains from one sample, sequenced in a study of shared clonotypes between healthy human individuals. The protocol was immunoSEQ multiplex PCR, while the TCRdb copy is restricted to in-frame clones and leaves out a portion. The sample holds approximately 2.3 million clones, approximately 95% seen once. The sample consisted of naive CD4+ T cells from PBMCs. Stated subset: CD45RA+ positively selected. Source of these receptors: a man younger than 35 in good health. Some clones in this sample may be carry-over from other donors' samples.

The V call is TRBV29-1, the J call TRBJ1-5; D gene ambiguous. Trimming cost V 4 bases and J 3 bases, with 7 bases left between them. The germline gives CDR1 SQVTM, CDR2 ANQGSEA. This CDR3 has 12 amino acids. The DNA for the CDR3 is TGCAGCGTTGCAAGTCCCAATCAGCCCCAGCATTTT. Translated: CSVASPNQPQHF.

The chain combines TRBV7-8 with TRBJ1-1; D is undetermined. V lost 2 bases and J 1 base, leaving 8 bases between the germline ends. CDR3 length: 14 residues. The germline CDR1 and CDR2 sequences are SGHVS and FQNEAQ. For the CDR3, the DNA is TGTGCCAGCAGCTTACTCGTGACGAACACTGAAGCTTTCTTT. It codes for CASSLLVTNTEAFF.

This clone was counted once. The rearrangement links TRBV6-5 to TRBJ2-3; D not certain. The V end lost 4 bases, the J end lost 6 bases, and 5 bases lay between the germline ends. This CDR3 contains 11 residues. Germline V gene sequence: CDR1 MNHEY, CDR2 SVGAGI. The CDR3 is CASSSEDTQYF. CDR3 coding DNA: TGTGCCAGCAGTTCGGAGGATACGCAGTATTTT.

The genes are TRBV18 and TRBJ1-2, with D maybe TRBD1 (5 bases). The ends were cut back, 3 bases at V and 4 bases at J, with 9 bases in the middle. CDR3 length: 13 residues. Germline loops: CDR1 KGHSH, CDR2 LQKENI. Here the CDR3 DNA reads TGTGCCAGCTCACCCTCGGACACCTATGGCTACACCTTC. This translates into CASSPSDTYGYTF.

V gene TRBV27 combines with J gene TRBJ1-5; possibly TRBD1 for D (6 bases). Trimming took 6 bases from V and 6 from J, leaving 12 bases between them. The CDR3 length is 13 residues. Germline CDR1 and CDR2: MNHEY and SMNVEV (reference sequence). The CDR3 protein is CASREGGRQPQHF. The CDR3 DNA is TGTGCCAGCAGGGAGGGGGGCCGTCAGCCCCAGCATTTT.

The DNA of the CDR3 is TGTGCCAGCACCAAGGGGACGAGGGAGACCCAGTACTTC. It yields the protein CASTKGTRETQYF. The chain employs TRBV6-1 and TRBJ2-5; D is possibly TRBD1 or TRBD2 (5 bases each). The CDR3 contains 13 residues. Germline V gene sequence: CDR1 MNHNS, CDR2 SASEGT. The ends were cut back, 7 bases at V and 5 bases at J, with 14 bases in the middle.

The CDR3 spells CASAGGLTETQYF. DNA of the CDR3: TGCGCCAGCGCAGGGGGCCTTACGGAGACCCAGTACTTC. The V call is TRBV5-1, the J call TRBJ2-5; 8 bases are a match to TRBD1. The CDR3 is 13 residues long. CDR1 is SGHRS, CDR2 YFSETQ, per germline. V shed 7 bases, J shed 5 bases, and the junction held 7 bases outside the gene matches. The full variable domain, its missing parts supplied by reference TRBV5-1 and TRBJ2-5, is KAGVTQTPRYLIKTRGQQVTLSCSPISGHRSVSWYQQTPGQGLQFLFEYFSETQRNKGNFPGRFSGRQFSNSRSEMNVSTLELGDSALYLCASAGGLTETQYFGPGTRLLVL.

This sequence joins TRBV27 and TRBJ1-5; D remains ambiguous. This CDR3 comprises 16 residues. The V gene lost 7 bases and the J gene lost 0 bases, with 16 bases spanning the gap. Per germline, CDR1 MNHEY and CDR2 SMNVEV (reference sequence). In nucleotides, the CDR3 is TGTGCCAGCACCCCCTTTGGGTGGAATAGCAATCAGCCCCAGCATTTT. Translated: CASTPFGWNSNQPQHF.